The 26 T cell receptor beta chains below come from one sample, sequenced in a study of blood T cell repertoires in COVID-19. Profiled with immunoSEQ multiplex PCR; TCRdb holds only in-frame clones, not every one. Of a few hundred thousand clones in the sample, approximately 83% were seen once. Sequences were obtained from PBMCs or T cells enriched from blood (not recorded which). These receptors were obtained from a middle-aged woman with acute COVID-19.

The J gene is TRBJ1-3, the V gene TRBV7-2, with TRBD1 identical over 7 bases. Trimming cost V 5 bases and J 4 bases; bases outside gene matches: 5. Germline V gene data show CDR1 as SGHTA and CDR2 as FQGNSA. This CDR3 is built from 14 residues. The CDR3 here is CASSPGGPGNTIYF. The CDR3 DNA reads as TGTGCCAGCAGCCCAGGGGGTCCGGGAAACACCATATATTTT. Combining the CDR3 with reference TRBV7-2 and TRBJ1-3 gives the whole variable domain GAGVSQSPSNKVTEKGKDVELRCDPISGHTALYWYRQSLGQGLEFLIYFQGNSAPDKSGLPSDRFSAERTGGSVSTLTIQRTQQEDSAVYLCASSPGGPGNTIYFGEGSWLTVV.

The gene calls are TRBV4-1 and TRBJ2-1; 7 bases are shared with TRBD2. The V gene end was trimmed by 1 base and the J gene end by 9 bases; junction bases not matched to a gene: 9. This CDR3 is built from 15 residues. CDR1 is MGHRA and CDR2 is YSYEKL in the germline V gene. In DNA, the CDR3 is TGCGCCAGCAGCCAAGTTACAAGGCTAGCGGCTGAGCAGTTCTTC. Translation: CASSQVTRLAAEQFF.

This clone occurred a few times. The J gene is TRBJ2-3, the V gene TRBV29-1; 9 nucleotides align to TRBD1. This CDR3 is built from 15 residues. CDR1 is SQVTM, CDR2 ANQGSEA, per germline. The trim removed 4 bases at V and 2 bases at J, leaving 7 bases unmatched. The CDR3 protein is CSVVAGTGSTDTQYF. The CDR3, as DNA: TGCAGCGTTGTAGCCGGGACAGGGTCCACAGATACGCAGTATTTT.

The V and J genes are TRBV6-6 and TRBJ2-4; 9 positions agree with TRBD1. Germline-derived CDR1 and CDR2 are MNHNY and SVGAGI (reference sequence). V gave up 5 bases and J gave up 8 bases; unmatched junction bases: 16. This CDR3 spans 17 amino acids. This CDR3 reads CASSPLGGTGSQDIQYF. The CDR3 DNA sequence: TGTGCCAGCAGTCCTCTTGGGGGGACAGGGAGCCAGGACATTCAGTACTTC.

The CDR3 DNA follows: TGTGCCAGCAGCCAAGCTGTAGGGACAGGGGCCACCGGGGAGCTGTTTTTT. Translating gives CASSQAVGTGATGELFF. V gene TRBV3-1 (or the pseudogene TRBV3-2) combines with J gene TRBJ2-2, with TRBD1 matching over 10 bases. Germline CDR1 reads LGHDT; CDR2 reads YNNKEL (reference sequence). The CDR3 has 17 residues. Trimming removed 1 base from V and 4 bases from J; junction bases left unmatched: 6.

This chain connects TRBV9 to TRBJ2-7, with D hard to call. The V end was cut by 4 bases, the J end by 2 bases, with 4 bases between. Germline assignment: CDR1 SGDLS and CDR2 YYNGEE. The CDR3 is 11 residues long. CDR3: CASSPAYEQYF. In DNA form, the CDR3 reads TGTGCCAGCAGCCCCGCCTACGAGCAGTACTTC.

This clone was detected once. This chain uses TRBV4-2 with TRBJ2-7; TRBD2 agrees at 7 bases. The CDR3 length is 17 residues. The V segment lost 0 bases and the J segment 0 bases; nucleotides outside the gene matches: 8. Germline loops: CDR1 LGHNA, CDR2 YNFKEQ. CDR3 loop: CASSQEPLARSSYEQYF. In nucleotides, the CDR3 is TGTGCCAGCAGCCAAGAGCCACTAGCGAGGAGCTCCTACGAGCAGTACTTC.

Concerning this clone: In the same sample, other DNA sequences code for this CDR3. This chain uses TRBV28 with TRBJ2-7; no clear D. Germline CDR1 reads MDHEN; CDR2 reads SYDVKM. The CDR3 consists of 11 residues. V lost 4 bases and J lost 2, with 3 bases in between. CDR3 coding DNA: TGTGCCAGCAGTTCTACCTACGAGCAGTACTTC. Translating gives CASSSTYEQYF.

As regards this clone: Distinct nucleotide sequences in the sample also encode this CDR3. The chain combines TRBV11-2 with TRBJ2-7; the D is unclear. CDR1 and CDR2 (germline): SGHAT, FQNNGV. The length of the CDR3 is 12 residues. V lost 0 bases and J 3 bases, leaving 3 bases between the germline ends. The CDR3 DNA follows: TGTGCCAGCAGCTTAGACCGCTACGAGCAGTACTTC. Encoded protein: CASSLDRYEQYF.

Notes on this clone: One junction end disagrees with the germline gene, perhaps due to a read error. This chain links TRBV11-2 with TRBJ2-2; D call uncertain. CDR1 SGHAT and CDR2 FQNNGV come from the germline V gene. This CDR3 contains 14 residues. The CDR3 protein is CASSLVRNAGELFF. CDR3 sequence (DNA): TGTGCCAGCAGCTTAGTCAGGAACGCCGGGGAGCTGTTTTTT.

This chain connects TRBV9 to TRBJ2-2; 14 bases are a match to TRBD2. The V gene's germline CDR1 is SGDLS and CDR2 YYNGEE. The trim removed 2 bases at V and 4 bases at J, leaving 1 base unmatched. The CDR3 extends over 16 amino acids. CDR3 nucleotide sequence: TGTGCCAGCAGCGTGGGACTAGCGGGAGTCACCGGGGAGCTGTTTTTT. The encoded protein is CASSVGLAGVTGELFF.

A word on this clone: The same CDR3 can be traced to other DNA sequences in this sample. The chain is built from TRBV27 and TRBJ1-1; D not resolved. There are 11 residues in the CDR3. Trimming cost V 9 bases and J 2 bases, with 7 bases left between them. Germline V gene lookup returns CDR1 MNHEY and CDR2 SMNVEV (reference sequence). The CDR3 region is CASSSNTEAFF. As DNA, the CDR3 is TGTGCCAGTTCGAGTAACACTGAAGCTTTCTTT.

This sequence joins TRBV28 and TRBJ2-2, with TRBD1 as a possible D gene (5 bases). This CDR3 contains 15 residues. Germline V gene data show CDR1 as MDHEN and CDR2 as SYDVKM. The germline V and J ends were trimmed by 4 bases and 6 bases, with 15 bases remaining between them. CDR3 protein: CASSSATAGPGELFF. DNA for the CDR3: TGTGCCAGCAGTTCCGCGACAGCTGGGCCCGGGGAGCTGTTTTTT.

The rearrangement links TRBV14 to TRBJ1-4; D unclear. V lost 4 bases, J lost 8 bases, and 11 bases lay in between. The V gene's germline CDR1 is SGHDN and CDR2 FVKESK. The CDR3 is 13 amino acids. For the CDR3, the DNA is TGTGCCAGCAGCCCGTCTAGAGGGGAAAAACTGTTTTTT. Its protein product is CASSPSRGEKLFF.

The gene calls are TRBV3-1 (or the pseudogene TRBV3-2) and TRBJ1-2; 7 bases are shared with TRBD1. The CDR3 is made up of 15 amino acids. V gave up 1 base and J gave up 2 bases; unmatched junction bases: 4. CDR1 and CDR2 (germline): LGHDT, YNNKEL (reference sequence). The DNA for the CDR3 is TGTGCCAGCAGCCAAGGCGCGACAGGGAACTATGGCTACACCTTC. This gives the protein CASSQGATGNYGYTF.

The chain employs TRBV27 and TRBJ2-1, with D tentatively TRBD2 (5 bases). The germline V gene encodes CDR1 MNHEY and CDR2 SMNVEV (reference sequence). The CDR3 has 13 amino acids. V was shortened by 9 bases and J by 5 bases, with 14 bases between the two germline ends. CDR3 protein: CASGRGDDNEQFF. The CDR3 nucleotides are TGTGCCAGTGGACGGGGAGACGACAATGAGCAGTTCTTC.

The rearrangement links TRBV7-9 to TRBJ2-5; weak D call: TRBD2 (6 bases). The CDR3 sequence is 16 residues long. CDR1 SEHNR and CDR2 FQNEAQ come from the germline V gene (reference sequence). Trimming took off 5 bases at V and 1 base at J, with 17 bases between the two ends. CDR3 sequence reads: CASSPGGTVSQETQYF. CDR3 coding DNA: TGTGCCAGCAGCCCGGGCGGGACGGTGAGCCAAGAGACCCAGTACTTC. Drawing the rest from reference TRBV7-9 and TRBJ2-5, the complete variable domain is DTGVSQNPRHKITKRGQNVTFRCDPISEHNRLYWYRQTLGQGPEFLTYFQNEAQLEKSRLLSDRFSAERPKGSFSTLEIQRTEQGDSAMYLCASSPGGTVSQETQYFGPGTRLLVL.

The chain recombines TRBV18 with TRBJ2-3, with D uncertain. This CDR3 comprises 16 residues. V was shortened by 6 bases and J by 2 bases, with 18 bases between the two germline ends. Germline V gives CDR1 KGHSH, CDR2 LQKENI. The CDR3 protein is CASSPTTRRNTDTQYF. The CDR3 nucleotides are TGTGCCAGCTCGCCTACCACCAGGCGAAACACAGATACGCAGTATTTT.

This clone has a handful of counts. The CDR3 loop is CASSATVSNYGYTF. DNA for the CDR3: TGCGCCAGCAGTGCTACAGTTTCTAACTATGGCTACACCTTC. The chain recombines TRBV10-2 with TRBJ1-2; D is unresolved. The V end lost 4 bases, the J end lost 0 bases, and 9 bases lay between the germline ends. From germline, CDR1 is WSHSY and CDR2 SAAADI. This CDR3 contains 14 residues.

The CDR3 DNA reads as TGTGCCAGCAGTCCCTCAACAGGCCTTGAAGCTTTCTTT. Encoded protein: CASSPSTGLEAFF. The chain links TRBV2 to TRBJ1-1, with D maybe TRBD1 (5 bases). This CDR3 spans 13 amino acids. Germline CDR1 reads SNHLY; CDR2 reads FYNNEI. V gave up 5 bases and J gave up 7 bases, with 14 bases separating them.

The rearrangement links TRBV6-1 to TRBJ1-2; D not resolved. CDR3 length equals 11 residues. The V end was cut by 8 bases, the J end by 8 bases, with 12 bases between. The V gene's germline CDR1 is MNHNS and CDR2 SASEGT. Here the CDR3 reads CASRDLRGYTF. In DNA, the CDR3 is TGTGCCAGCCGGGATTTGCGGGGCTACACCTTC.

V is TRBV5-1 and J is TRBJ1-2; 9 nucleotides align to TRBD1. The J segment lost 2 bases and the V segment lost 4 bases, leaving 6 bases of the junction unmatched. CDR1 and CDR2 (germline): SGHRS, YFSETQ. The length of the CDR3 is 15 residues. The CDR3 here is CASSVATGGNYGYTF. The CDR3 DNA reads as TGCGCCAGCAGCGTAGCGACAGGGGGAAACTATGGCTACACCTTC.

This clone was observed a single time. The chain uses TRBV27 and TRBJ1-5, with 7 bases that match TRBD1. The CDR3 sequence is 14 residues long. V was clipped by 2 bases and J by 6 bases; unmatched bases: 4. The germline gives CDR1 MNHEY, CDR2 SMNVEV (reference sequence). The CDR3 nucleotides are TGTGCCAGCAGTTTAACAGGGGTGGGTCAGCCCCAGCATTTT. The encoded protein is CASSLTGVGQPQHF.

This rearrangement joins TRBV3-1 (or the pseudogene TRBV3-2) to TRBJ2-7; 8 bases fit TRBD2. The CDR3 runs to 14 residues. In germline, CDR1 is LGHDT, CDR2 YNNKEL (reference sequence). Trimming removed 4 bases from V and 2 bases from J; junction bases left unmatched: 4. CDR3 amino acids: CASSPSGSAYEQYF. As DNA, the CDR3 is TGTGCCAGCAGCCCGAGCGGGAGTGCCTACGAGCAGTACTTC.

CDR3 in amino acids: CASSGTLQETQYF. In nucleotides, the CDR3 is TGTGCCAGCAGCGGGACTCTACAAGAGACCCAGTACTTC. The V call is TRBV7-3, the J call TRBJ2-5; TRBD2 is a possible D gene (6 bases). The CDR3 covers 13 residues. Per the germline V gene, CDR1 is SGHTA and CDR2 is FQGTGA. V was cut by 5 bases and J by 2 bases, with 9 bases left in between.

The chain employs TRBV9 and TRBJ2-2; 13 bases agree with TRBD2. The J segment lost 8 bases and the V segment lost 3 bases, leaving 7 bases of the junction unmatched. The CDR3 sequence is 16 residues long. Germline assignment: CDR1 SGDLS and CDR2 YYNGEE. The CDR3 DNA sequence: TGTGCCAGCAGCGCTCGGGGACTAGCGGGAACAGGGGAGCTGTTTTTT. It yields the protein CASSARGLAGTGELFF.